This entry concerns a single T cell receptor (beta chain). The data were obtained in a study of blood T cell repertoires in COVID-19. Study as a whole: The United States, Italy and Spain provided the acute and convalescent COVID-19 samples. T cells, B-cell-depleted T cells, or PBMCs provided the cDNA or gDNA that served as material.

In the original analysis: Counts of nucleated cells, estimated from reference gene primer amplification, were obtained. TCRdb's copy holds only in-frame clones and misses some; the assay was immunoSEQ multiplex PCR. The V and J calls and clone size are taken from that table; D and trimming were inferred from the DNA. The sample holds around 250,000 clones, under 90% seen once. Losses at the gene ends were 4 bases for V and 4 bases for J; bases not matched to a gene: 10. This CDR3 contains 16 residues. Germline V gene data show CDR1 as LGHDT and CDR2 as YNNKEL (reference sequence). The TCR originated in a woman aged 40 to 49 who had recovered from COVID-19. The chain has TRBV3-1 (or the pseudogene TRBV3-2) and TRBJ2-3, with 8 bases lining up with TRBD2. Sequenced material: peripheral blood. The CDR3 here is CASSLGVAGFSDTQYF. The CDR3, as DNA: TGTGCCAGCAGCCTCGGGGTAGCGGGATTTTCAGATACGCAGTATTTT.